Presented here are 10 T cell receptor beta chains from one specimen sequenced in a study of identical twins. TCRdb re-analysed the 5' RACE reads in MiXCR, keeping a single row per CDR3 protein. The sample carries fewer than 500,000 distinct CDR3 sequences, roughly 26% recorded once. The sample was also reused in another study, on T cells expressing NK-cell markers.

The sequencing sample was made of CD4+ T cells sorted from blood. All receptors derive from a woman aged 18-29 years in good health.

This clonotype was counted only a few times. This rearrangement joins TRBV20-1 to TRBJ2-7, with 7 bases identical to TRBD1. Looked up from germline, CDR1 is DFQATT and CDR2 is SNEGSKA (reference sequence). J lost 2 bases, V lost 3 bases, and 7 bases had no gene match. The CDR3 extends over 14 amino acids. The CDR3 loop reads CSARLQGRTYEQYF. CDR3 coding DNA: TGCAGTGCTAGGTTACAGGGGCGAACCTACGAGCAGTACTTC.

This clonotype occurred a few times. The chain recombines TRBV18 with TRBJ2-1; D is ambiguous. Trimming took 5 bases from V and 4 from J, leaving 6 bases between them. Germline V CDR1 and CDR2: KGHSH, LQKENI. This CDR3 has 12 residues. The CDR3 sequence: CASSKGYNEQFF. The DNA of the CDR3 is TGTGCCAGCTCAAAGGGATACAATGAGCAGTTCTTC.

This clonotype came up once. The chain couples TRBV4-1 to TRBJ2-7; 9 bases map to TRBD1. From germline, CDR1 is MGHRA and CDR2 YSYEKL. Trimming cost V 0 bases and J 4 bases; bases outside gene matches: 7. The CDR3 length is 16 residues. Written as DNA, the CDR3 is TGCGCCAGCAGCCAAGATGGGACAGGGTCAGTTTACGAGCAGTACTTC. Protein sequence: CASSQDGTGSVYEQYF.

A few counts support this clonotype. The genes are TRBV5-1 and TRBJ1-2; 8 bases match TRBD1. After removal of 3 bases from V and 8 bases from J, the junction contained 18 bases not matched to a gene. CDR1 SGHRS and CDR2 YFSETQ come from the germline V gene. The CDR3 has 17 amino acids. Written as DNA, the CDR3 is TGCGCCAGCAGCTCCCGACCTACAGGGGGTTTACTTGAGGGCTACACCTTC. Amino acid sequence: CASSSRPTGGLLEGYTF.

The chain links TRBV28 to TRBJ2-2; D possibly corresponds to TRBD1 (6 bases). Trimming took 8 bases from V and 2 from J, leaving 9 bases between them. The CDR3 has 13 amino acids. Looked up from germline, CDR1 is MDHEN and CDR2 is SYDVKM. CDR3: CASETGNTGELFF. The CDR3 nucleotides read TGTGCCAGCGAGACAGGCAACACCGGGGAGCTGTTTTTT.

This clonotype showed up just a few times. The chain joins TRBV4-3 to TRBJ1-2, with TRBD1 identical over 10 bases. V was pared by 3 bases and J by 2 bases, with 9 bases of the junction left unmatched. The CDR3 runs 17 residues. Germline V gives CDR1 LGHNA, CDR2 YSLEER. The CDR3 sequence is CASSHIAGTGANYGYTF. CDR3 DNA sequence: TGCGCCAGCAGCCACATAGCCGGGACAGGGGCCAACTATGGCTACACCTTC.

The V and J genes are TRBV10-2 and TRBJ2-1; 14 bases line up with TRBD2. With V trimmed by 3 bases and J by 6 bases, 1 base remained unmatched. Looked up from germline, CDR1 is WSHSY and CDR2 is SAAADI. This CDR3 has 15 amino acids. As DNA, the CDR3 is TGCGCCAGCAGTGATGGACTAGCGGGGGGCAATGAGCAGTTCTTC. It specifies CASSDGLAGGNEQFF.

The J gene is TRBJ1-5, the V gene TRBV6-2 or TRBV6-3; TRBD1 might be the D (6 bases). Germline CDR1 reads MNHEY; CDR2 reads SVGEGT. With 2 bases removed from V and 5 bases from J, the gap between germline ends came to 13 bases. This CDR3 has 15 residues. CDR3 DNA: TGTGCCAGCAGTTACCAGGACAGAGGAGATCAGCCCCAGCATTTT. Its translation is CASSYQDRGDQPQHF.

In this sample, this clonotype turned up a few times. The CDR3 loop is CASSPPWKDTDTQYF. The CDR3 DNA reads as TGTGCCAGCAGCCCCCCGTGGAAGGACACAGATACGCAGTATTTT. This chain links TRBV11-2 with TRBJ2-3; D is uncertain. V dropped 5 bases and J dropped 2 bases, with 14 bases sitting between them. Germline V gene sequence: CDR1 SGHAT, CDR2 FQNNGV. This CDR3 spans 15 amino acids.

This clonotype was seen more than once but under ten times. V usage is TRBV5-4 and J usage is TRBJ2-3, with D unresolved. The germline V gene encodes CDR1 SGHNT and CDR2 YYREEE (reference sequence). Trimming pared 4 bases from V and 3 bases from J, leaving 12 bases between. CDR3 length: 14 residues. CDR3 in amino acids: CASSPTTVTDTQYF. The CDR3 bases are TGTGCCAGCAGCCCGACGACTGTGACAGATACGCAGTATTTT.